Presented here are 11 T cell receptor beta chains from one specimen sequenced in a study of blood T cells in healthy people across ages. Together with a sample-barcoded 5' primer, a J-beta primer mix was included in a second PCR lasting about 7 to 11 cycles. TCRdb processed the 5' RACE reads anew with MiXCR; each CDR3 protein has one entry. The table lists about 1.7 million distinct CDR3 sequences, 28% of them singletons. The sequenced sample consisted of blood. These TCRs come from a woman in her twenties or thirties in good health.

In its sample, this clonotype was seen a few times. This chain uses TRBV6-2 or TRBV6-3 with TRBJ2-1, with a possible D match to TRBD2 (5 bases). The V end was cut by 0 bases, the J end by 0 bases, with 30 bases between. The CDR3 sequence is 23 residues long. Germline assignment: CDR1 MNHEY and CDR2 SVGEGT. CDR3 DNA sequence: TGTGCCAGCAGTTACTCGATCTCCCCTGAATTCCGGACGGCGGGCAGCTCCTACAATGAGCAGTTCTTC. Amino acids: CASSYSISPEFRTAGSSYNEQFF.

Concerning this clonotype: Since a much larger clone is just one base distant, this may be a read error. The V call is TRBV10-2, the J call TRBJ2-5, with TRBD2 matching 14 bases. The J call is uncertain, as TRBJ2-7 better fits the DNA end. The CDR3 loop spans 15 amino acids. The germline CDR1 and CDR2 sequences are WSHSY and SAAADI. The CDR3 nucleotides read TGCGCCAGCAGCAACCGACTAGCGGGAGGGAGCGAGCAGTACTTC. Amino acids: CASSNRLAGGSEQYF.

This clonotype has just a few counts. This chain joins TRBV7-9 and TRBJ2-3, with 7 bases that match TRBD2. The CDR3 extends over 14 amino acids. V lost 3 bases and J lost 1; bases outside the gene matches: 1. Germline V gene lookup returns CDR1 SEHNR and CDR2 FQNEAQ (reference sequence). CDR3 region: CASSFLAGTDTQYF. CDR3 in DNA: TGTGCCAGCAGCTTCCTAGCGGGCACAGATACGCAGTATTTT.

As for this clonotype: Compared with germline, one end of the junction differs, possibly owing to a read error. The chain links TRBV6-1 to TRBJ2-7; either TRBD1 or TRBD2 may fit D (5 bases each). The CDR3 runs to 15 residues. Germline CDR1 MNHNS, CDR2 SASEGT. The chain's CDR3 is CASRDAGRAPYEQYF. The CDR3, as DNA: TGTGCCAGCCGTGATGCGGGCAGGGCCCCCTACGAGCAGTACTTC.

This clonotype appeared many times. The rearrangement joins TRBV4-1 to TRBJ2-1, with D perhaps TRBD2 (6 bases). The CDR3 length is 20 residues. Trimming took off 4 bases at V and 4 bases at J, with 29 bases between the two ends. Germline CDR1 reads MGHRA; CDR2 reads YSYEKL. The CDR3 DNA reads as TGCGCCAGCAGCCCTAGGCGGATAGGGCGGGACTCCAGCGCGTACAATGAGCAGTTCTTC. This sequence encodes CASSPRRIGRDSSAYNEQFF.

This clonotype was detected a few times. This chain links TRBV20-1 with TRBJ1-2; D is undetermined. V was trimmed by 2 bases and J by 3 bases, leaving 7 bases between them. The CDR3 is made up of 12 amino acids. CDR1 and CDR2 (germline): DFQATT, SNEGSKA (reference sequence). The CDR3 DNA sequence: TGCAGTGCTAGAACGGAGGACTATGGCTACACCTTC. Translated, it gives CSARTEDYGYTF.

J is TRBJ1-3 and V is TRBV28, with D possibly matching TRBD1 (5 bases). V lost 5 bases to trimming and J lost 5 bases, with 13 bases between them. Germline V gives CDR1 MDHEN, CDR2 SYDVKM. The CDR3 totals 14 residues. The CDR3: CASSTPGARNTIYF. In DNA form, the CDR3 reads TGTGCCAGCAGTACGCCCGGGGCTCGAAACACCATATATTTT.

This clonotype was seen a handful of times. Here the CDR3 reads CASSDGSGENTEAFF. Written as DNA, the CDR3 is TGTGCCAGCAGCGACGGGTCGGGGGAGAACACTGAAGCTTTCTTT. The genes are TRBV6-2 or TRBV6-3 and TRBJ1-1; tentatively, D is TRBD1 (5 bases). This CDR3 is built from 15 residues. CDR1 MNHEY and CDR2 SVGEGT come from the germline V gene. V lost 6 bases and J lost 1, with 15 bases in between.

The genes are TRBV7-2 and TRBJ2-1; 8 bases line up with TRBD1. The DNA end is a closer match to TRBJ2-7, so the J assignment may be wrong. The CDR3 has 16 residues. Per the germline V gene, CDR1 is SGHTA and CDR2 is FQGNSA. The CDR3 region has the DNA TGTGCCAGCAGCTTAAGCGGACAGGGATCCTACAATGAGCAGTACTTC. Translating it yields CASSLSGQGSYNEQYF.

The V call is TRBV12-3 or TRBV12-4, the J call TRBJ2-2; D is undetermined. This CDR3 spans 16 amino acids. V gave up 6 bases and J gave up 2 bases, with 16 bases separating them. The CDR3 coding sequence is TGTGCCAGCAGCCTAAACCTAGGGTCAAACACCGGGGAGCTGTTTTTT. It specifies CASSLNLGSNTGELFF.

This clonotype appeared a single time. The genes are TRBV30 and TRBJ1-2; D is unclear. Trimming shortened V by 1 base and J by 1 base, and 7 bases separated the two germline ends. This CDR3 region has 13 residues. The germline V gene has CDR1 GTSNPN and CDR2 SVGIG (reference sequence). CDR3 in amino acids: CAWSDNGNYGYTF. The CDR3, as DNA: TGTGCCTGGAGTGACAACGGTAACTATGGCTACACCTTC.